Listed here are 25 T cell receptor beta chains from one sample, sequenced in a study of blood T cell repertoires in COVID-19. TCRdb keeps only in-frame clones here, not all; method: immunoSEQ multiplex PCR. The sample has over 250,000 clones, 88% seen once. Sequenced: peripheral blood. The receptors were sampled from a man aged 60-69 years who had recovered from COVID-19.

This chain connects TRBV6-5 to TRBJ1-5, with D perhaps TRBD1 (6 bases). CDR3 length: 14 residues. Germline V gene lookup returns CDR1 MNHEY and CDR2 SVGAGI. V was cut by 7 bases and J by 3 bases, with 13 bases left in between. CDR3 bases: TGTGCCAGCATCCTTGACAGGAACAATCAGCCCCAGCATTTT. Protein product: CASILDRNNQPQHF.

The chain links TRBV7-9 to TRBJ1-2; D remains ambiguous. This CDR3 has 13 residues. V was clipped by 5 bases and J by 12 bases, with 19 bases between them. CDR1 and CDR2 (germline): SEHNR, FQNEAQ (reference sequence). In nucleotides, the CDR3 is TGTGCCAGCAGCCAGACCTCCCCATTAGGAGACACCTTC. This encodes CASSQTSPLGDTF.

The chain links TRBV29-1 to TRBJ1-6; TRBD1 might be the D (5 bases). The CDR3 runs to 12 residues. The V gene lost 1 base and the J gene lost 16 bases, with 14 bases spanning the gap. Germline values: CDR1 SQVTM, CDR2 ANQGSEA. The CDR3 bases are TGCAGCGTTGAAGTTCCCCCAGGGAGGCTCCACTTT. It yields the protein CSVEVPPGRLHF.

J is TRBJ1-6 and V is TRBV5-1, with a weak D call TRBD1 (5 bases). Germline lookup yields CDR1 SGHRS and CDR2 YFSETQ. This CDR3 comprises 14 residues. Trimming left V 1 base short and J 7 bases short, with 9 bases between. CDR3 residues: CASSLPGGNSPLHF. The CDR3 nucleotides are TGCGCCAGCAGCTTGCCGGGGGGGAATTCACCCCTCCACTTT.

The chain has TRBV29-1 and TRBJ1-5; D gene unclear. Between the trimmed V and J ends, which lost 4 bases and 6 bases, there was a span of 13 bases. The CDR3 has 13 amino acids. CDR1 is SQVTM, CDR2 ANQGSEA, per germline. As DNA, the CDR3 is TGCAGCGTTGTTCTGGGAGAGGGTCAGCCCCAGCATTTT. Protein: CSVVLGEGQPQHF. The full variable domain, with the rest looked up from reference TRBV29-1 and TRBJ1-5, is SAVISQKPSRDICQRGTSLTIQCQVDSQVTMMFWYRQQPGQSLTLIATANQGSEATYESGFVIDKFPISRPNLTFSTLTVSNMSPEDSSIYLCSVVLGEGQPQHFGDGTRLSIL.

This chain connects TRBV5-5 to TRBJ1-4, with 7 nucleotides matching TRBD1. Germline V gene data show CDR1 as SGHKS and CDR2 as YYEKEE (reference sequence). The CDR3 spans 18 residues. Trimming at V came to 4 bases and at J to 8 bases, leaving 20 bases not matched to a gene. CDR3 in DNA: TGTGCCAGCAGCCCTATCCTGAGAGACAGGGTGTCGGGGGAAAAACTGTTTTTT. Translating it yields CASSPILRDRVSGEKLFF.

CDR3 protein: CASSLTKTAYNEQFF. CDR3 DNA: TGCGCCAGCAGCCTGACAAAGACAGCCTACAATGAGCAGTTCTTC. The chain joins TRBV5-1 to TRBJ2-1, with D perhaps TRBD1 (5 bases). The CDR3 runs to 15 residues. The germline V gene has CDR1 SGHRS and CDR2 YFSETQ. Trimming left V 4 bases short and J 2 bases short, with 13 bases between. Full variable domain (missing parts from reference TRBV5-1 and TRBJ2-1): KAGVTQTPRYLIKTRGQQVTLSCSPISGHRSVSWYQQTPGQGLQFLFEYFSETQRNKGNFPGRFSGRQFSNSRSEMNVSTLELGDSALYLCASSLTKTAYNEQFFGPGTRLTVL.

V gene TRBV2 combines with J gene TRBJ2-1; the match to TRBD1 covers 10 bases. Losses at the gene ends were 7 bases for V and 5 bases for J; bases not matched to a gene: 20. The CDR3 has 19 residues. The germline V gene has CDR1 SNHLY and CDR2 FYNNEI. This CDR3 is CASNFERTGGFVLNNEQFF. The CDR3 nucleotides read TGTGCCAGCAATTTCGAGAGGACAGGGGGTTTCGTTTTGAACAATGAGCAGTTCTTC.

The chain recombines TRBV14 with TRBJ2-5; D possibly corresponds to TRBD2 (6 bases). Per the germline V gene, CDR1 is SGHDN and CDR2 is FVKESK. V shed 0 bases and J shed 1 base, with 9 bases lying between them. The CDR3 extends over 15 amino acids. CDR3 amino acids: CASSQERGLQETQYF. CDR3 nucleotide sequence: TGTGCCAGCAGCCAAGAAAGGGGACTCCAAGAGACCCAGTACTTC.

The chain joins TRBV7-8 to TRBJ1-1; no reliable D call. Germline V CDR1 and CDR2: SGHVS, FQNEAQ. The CDR3 spans 14 residues. Trimming removed 4 bases at V and 1 base at J, with 10 bases between. The CDR3 nucleotides are TGTGCCAGCAGCTCTTCCTTTCCGAACACTGAAGCTTTCTTT. Protein product: CASSSSFPNTEAFF.

The chain joins TRBV5-1 to TRBJ1-4; D uncertain. The germline V gene has CDR1 SGHRS and CDR2 YFSETQ. V was clipped by 4 bases and J by 2 bases, with 9 bases between them. The CDR3 sequence is 14 residues long. The DNA for the CDR3 is TGCGCCAGCAGCCCCCAGGTCACTAATGAAAAACTGTTTTTT. It encodes CASSPQVTNEKLFF.

The chain recombines TRBV5-1 with TRBJ2-5, with D unclear. There are 11 residues in the CDR3. V gave up 4 bases and J gave up 4 bases, with 5 bases separating them. Germline lookup yields CDR1 SGHRS and CDR2 YFSETQ. CDR3 residues: CASSNLETQYF. Here the CDR3 DNA reads TGCGCCAGCAGCAATCTAGAGACCCAGTACTTC. Filled out from reference TRBV5-1 and TRBJ2-5, the complete variable domain reads KAGVTQTPRYLIKTRGQQVTLSCSPISGHRSVSWYQQTPGQGLQFLFEYFSETQRNKGNFPGRFSGRQFSNSRSEMNVSTLELGDSALYLCASSNLETQYFGPGTRLLVL.

V gene TRBV5-5 combines with J gene TRBJ2-7; a possible D gene is TRBD1 (6 bases). This CDR3 contains 14 residues. The germline V and J ends were trimmed by 4 bases and 4 bases, with 15 bases remaining between them. Germline assignment: CDR1 SGHKS and CDR2 YYEKEE (reference sequence). For the CDR3, the DNA is TGTGCCAGCAGCGCGACCGACAGGTGGTACGAGCAGTACTTC. This gives the protein CASSATDRWYEQYF. Variable domain in full (rest from reference TRBV5-5 and TRBJ2-7): DAGVTQSPTHLIKTRGQQVTLRCSPISGHKSVSWYQQVLGQGPQFIFQYYEKEERGRGNFPDRFSARQFPNYSSELNVNALLLGDSALYLCASSATDRWYEQYFGPGTRLTVT.

The rearrangement links TRBV25-1 to TRBJ1-6, with TRBD1 matching 7 bases. The germline V gene encodes CDR1 MGHDK and CDR2 SYGVNS. Trimming removed 9 bases from V and 4 bases from J; junction bases left unmatched: 6. This CDR3 contains 14 residues. This chain's CDR3 is CASSIQGYNSPLHF. CDR3 sequence (DNA): TGTGCCAGTTCGATACAGGGGTATAATTCACCCCTCCACTTT.

The table lists this clone with a count of one. The chain has TRBV18 and TRBJ1-4; TRBD1 agrees at 9 bases. Per germline, CDR1 KGHSH and CDR2 LQKENI. The trim removed 4 bases at V and 8 bases at J, leaving 11 bases unmatched. This CDR3 has 16 residues. CDR3 region: CASSQDRGQGPEKLFF. CDR3 sequence (DNA): TGTGCCAGCTCACAAGATAGGGGACAGGGCCCCGAAAAACTGTTTTTT.

This chain's CDR3 is CASSVWTSGVNEQFF. CDR3 bases: TGCGCCAGCAGTGTGTGGACTAGCGGGGTGAATGAGCAGTTCTTC. The gene calls are TRBV10-1 and TRBJ2-1; 12 bases are shared with TRBD2. V gave up 4 bases and J gave up 7 bases; unmatched junction bases: 5. The CDR3 has 15 residues. Germline V lookup: CDR1 WNHNN, CDR2 SYGVQD (reference sequence).

The chain joins TRBV30 to TRBJ1-4, with a tentative D call TRBD1 (5 bases). The CDR3 runs to 15 residues. Trimming removed 8 bases from V and 6 bases from J, with 22 bases in between. From germline, CDR1 is GTSNPN and CDR2 SVGIG (reference sequence). CDR3 DNA sequence: TGTGCCGGAGACGACGAGGGGACTGTCTATGAAAAACTGTTTTTT. Protein product: CAGDDEGTVYEKLFF.

The V gene is TRBV5-1, the J gene TRBJ2-1; no reliable D call. Germline V gene sequence: CDR1 SGHRS, CDR2 YFSETQ. Trimming cost V 0 bases and J 2 bases, with 18 bases left between them. The CDR3 totals 18 residues. Written as DNA, the CDR3 is TGCGCCAGCAGCTTGGGGTCCCTCGGCCCAGGAACCTACAATGAGCAGTTCTTC. It translates to CASSLGSLGPGTYNEQFF.

The CDR3 here is CASSLTTRGYNEQFF. CDR3 DNA sequence: TGTGCCAGCAGCCTAACTACGCGAGGATACAATGAGCAGTTCTTC. V and J are TRBV3-1 (or the pseudogene TRBV3-2) and TRBJ2-1, with unresolved D. Germline CDR1 LGHDT, CDR2 YNNKEL (reference sequence). The length of the CDR3 is 15 residues. V gave up 4 bases and J gave up 4 bases, with 14 bases separating them.

The chain has TRBV11-2 and TRBJ1-6; 8 nucleotides align to TRBD1. V lost 5 bases to trimming and J lost 1 base; unmatched junction nucleotides: 7. Germline V lookup: CDR1 SGHAT, CDR2 FQNNGV. The CDR3 contains 17 residues. The DNA for the CDR3 is TGTGCCAGCAGCAAATCAGGGGGCGCATCCTATAATTCACCCCTCCACTTT. As protein: CASSKSGGASYNSPLHF.

This chain uses TRBV30 with TRBJ1-5; D is undetermined. This CDR3 has 13 residues. Trimming took off 1 base at V and 9 bases at J, with 13 bases between the two ends. Germline V lookup: CDR1 GTSNPN, CDR2 SVGIG (reference sequence). CDR3 residues: CAWSGSVKSPQHF. As DNA, the CDR3 is TGTGCCTGGAGTGGGTCGGTTAAATCGCCCCAGCATTTT.

This clone came up once. J is TRBJ2-2 and V is TRBV13; weak D call: TRBD1 (6 bases). Trimming stripped 8 bases from V and 8 bases from J, with 15 bases between. Germline loops: CDR1 PRHDT, CDR2 FYEKMQ (reference sequence). The CDR3 length is 13 residues. The CDR3 DNA is TGTGCCAGCGACAGGAACACAGGGGGGGAGCTGTTTTTT. This codes for CASDRNTGGELFF.

This clone was seen just once. This chain uses TRBV7-2 with TRBJ1-4; 9 nucleotides agree with TRBD1. Trimming at V came to 6 bases and at J to 8 bases, leaving 7 bases not matched to a gene. Germline CDR1 and CDR2: SGHTA and FQGNSA. The CDR3 has 14 amino acids. The CDR3 protein is CASSLQGAGEKLFF. CDR3 DNA sequence: TGTGCCAGCAGTTTACAGGGGGCGGGGGAAAAACTGTTTTTT.

The chain links TRBV4-1 to TRBJ1-2, with unresolved D. CDR3 length equals 14 residues. Trimming left V 1 base short and J 2 bases short, with 8 bases between. Germline V gives CDR1 MGHRA, CDR2 YSYEKL. The CDR3 DNA reads TGCGCCAGCAGCCAAGGGGCGTTAAACTATGGCTACACCTTC. Amino acid sequence: CASSQGALNYGYTF.

The chain combines TRBV9 with TRBJ2-7; the match to TRBD2 covers 14 bases. V was pared by 4 bases and J by 0 bases, with 12 bases of the junction left unmatched. This CDR3 comprises 19 residues. CDR1 is SGDLS, CDR2 YYNGEE, per germline. The CDR3 coding sequence is TGTGCCAGCAGCTCCGCCGGGACTAGCGGGGGACGGAGCTCCTACGAGCAGTACTTC. It yields the protein CASSSAGTSGGRSSYEQYF.